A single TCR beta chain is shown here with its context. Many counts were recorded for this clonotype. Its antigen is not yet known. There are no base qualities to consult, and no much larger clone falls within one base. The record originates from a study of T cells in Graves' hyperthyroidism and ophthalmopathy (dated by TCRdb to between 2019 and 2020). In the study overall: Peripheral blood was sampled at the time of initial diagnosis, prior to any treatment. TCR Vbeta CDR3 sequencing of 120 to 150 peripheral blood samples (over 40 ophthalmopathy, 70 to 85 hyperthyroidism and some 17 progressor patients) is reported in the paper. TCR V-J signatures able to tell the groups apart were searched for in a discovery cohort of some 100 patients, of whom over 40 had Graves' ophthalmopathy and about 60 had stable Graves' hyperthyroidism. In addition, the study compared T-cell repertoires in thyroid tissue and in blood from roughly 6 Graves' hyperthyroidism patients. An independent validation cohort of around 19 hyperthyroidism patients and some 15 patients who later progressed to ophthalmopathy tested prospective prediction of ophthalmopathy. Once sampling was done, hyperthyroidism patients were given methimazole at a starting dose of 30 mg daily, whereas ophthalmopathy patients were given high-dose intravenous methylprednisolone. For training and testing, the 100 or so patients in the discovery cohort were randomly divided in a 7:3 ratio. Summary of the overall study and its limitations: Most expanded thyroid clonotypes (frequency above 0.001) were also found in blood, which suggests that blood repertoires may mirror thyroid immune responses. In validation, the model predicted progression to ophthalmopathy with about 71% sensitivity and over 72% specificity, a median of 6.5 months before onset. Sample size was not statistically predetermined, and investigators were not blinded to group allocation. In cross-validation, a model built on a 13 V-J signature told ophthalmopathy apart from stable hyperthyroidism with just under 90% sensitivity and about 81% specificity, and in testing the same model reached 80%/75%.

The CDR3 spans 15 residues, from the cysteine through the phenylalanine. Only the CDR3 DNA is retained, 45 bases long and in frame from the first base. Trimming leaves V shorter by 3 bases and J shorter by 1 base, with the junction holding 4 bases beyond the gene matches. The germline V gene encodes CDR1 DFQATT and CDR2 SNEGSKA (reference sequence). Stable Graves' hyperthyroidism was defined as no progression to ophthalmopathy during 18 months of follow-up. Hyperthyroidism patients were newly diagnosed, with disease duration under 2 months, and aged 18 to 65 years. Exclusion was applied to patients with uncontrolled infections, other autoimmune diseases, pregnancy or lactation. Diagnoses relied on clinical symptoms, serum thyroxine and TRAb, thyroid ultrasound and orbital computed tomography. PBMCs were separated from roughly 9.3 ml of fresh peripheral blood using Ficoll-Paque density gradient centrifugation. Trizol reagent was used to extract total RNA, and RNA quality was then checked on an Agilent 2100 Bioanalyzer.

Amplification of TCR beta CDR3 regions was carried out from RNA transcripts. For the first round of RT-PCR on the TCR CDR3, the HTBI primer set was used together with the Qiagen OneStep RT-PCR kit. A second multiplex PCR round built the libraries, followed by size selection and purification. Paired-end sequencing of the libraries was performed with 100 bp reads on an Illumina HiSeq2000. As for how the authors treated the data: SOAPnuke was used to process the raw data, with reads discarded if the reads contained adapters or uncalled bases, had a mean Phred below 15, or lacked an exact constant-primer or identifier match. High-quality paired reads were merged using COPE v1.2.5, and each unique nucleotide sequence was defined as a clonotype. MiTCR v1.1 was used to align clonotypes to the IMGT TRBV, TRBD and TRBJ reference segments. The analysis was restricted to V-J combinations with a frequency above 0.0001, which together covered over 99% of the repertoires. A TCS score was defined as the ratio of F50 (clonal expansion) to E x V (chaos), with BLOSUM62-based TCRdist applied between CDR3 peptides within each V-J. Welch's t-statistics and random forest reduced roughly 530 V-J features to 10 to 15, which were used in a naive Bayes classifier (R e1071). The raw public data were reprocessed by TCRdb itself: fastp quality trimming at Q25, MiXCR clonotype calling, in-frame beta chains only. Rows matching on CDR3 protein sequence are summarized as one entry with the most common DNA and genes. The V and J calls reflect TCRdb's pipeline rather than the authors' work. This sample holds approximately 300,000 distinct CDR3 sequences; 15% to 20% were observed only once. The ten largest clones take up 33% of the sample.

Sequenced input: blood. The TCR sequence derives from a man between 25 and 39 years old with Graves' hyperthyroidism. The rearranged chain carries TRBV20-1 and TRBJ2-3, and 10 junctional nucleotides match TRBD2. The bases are TGCAGTGCTAGCGCAGCGGGAGGGGGCACAGATACGCAGTATTTT. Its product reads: CSASAAGGGTDTQYF.